This TCR beta chain derives from a study of metastatic and nonmetastatic thyroid tumors. General study points: Significantly higher TCR beta diversity was reportedly seen in malignant thyroid tumors than benign nodules, in blood and tumor.

Thyroid surgery took place with no prior treatment in any patient. TCRdb re-clonotyped the PCR reads via MiXCR. Found here are tens of thousands of clones, around 15% of them singletons; the top ten hold around 4.7%. The CDR3 sequence is 15 residues long. CDR1 and CDR2 (germline): SGHRS, YFSETQ. V lost 0 bases to trimming and J lost 2 bases, with 12 bases between them. This clone was recorded many times. The target antigen is unknown. V and J are TRBV5-1 and TRBJ2-7; the D is unclear. This clonotype was obtained from a female donor with papillary thyroid cancer or a benign thyroid nodule (not recorded which). Some clones in this sample may be carry-over from other donors' samples. Material: blood. The CDR3 spells CASSLAQASTYEQYF. In nucleotides, the CDR3 is TGCGCCAGCAGCTTGGCCCAGGCATCCACCTACGAGCAGTACTTC.